The source of this T cell receptor (beta chain) is a study of blood T cell repertoires in COVID-19 (dated by TCRdb to the early 2020s). For the wider study: The collaborator samples originated in the United States, Italy and Spain and spanned the acute and convalescent phases of COVID-19. The material from the prospective study consisted of cDNA or gDNA derived from T cells, B-cell-depleted T cells, or PBMCs. Deeply sampled blood TCRbeta repertoires from subjects exposed to, actively infected with, or recovered from COVID-19 were included in the dataset. The repertoires were released in a freely available public database intended as a resource for research on the immune response to SARS-CoV-2. The samples were drawn from the first 160 participants of the ongoing ImmuneRACE study and from some 1,300 subjects provided by 6 global collaborators. Sample metadata almost always included a de-identified subject ID, COVID-19 status, age in years and sex. HLA class I and class II types, where available, came from metadata supplied by the sample provider rather than from assay-based typing. The paper as a whole reports these results and caveats: How much clinical and demographic metadata was included differed by source and by participant, and the metadata was provided uncurated.

The germline V end is reduced by 2 bases and the J end by 5 bases; junction bases left unmatched: 5. CDR1 and CDR2 are read off the germline V gene (reference sequence) as GTSNPN and SVGIG. The CDR3, from cysteine to phenylalanine, totals 13 residues. Only the CDR3 DNA is retained, 39 bases long and in frame from the first base. As to this clone: Its antigen remains unidentified. Base qualities are not at hand, and no much larger clone is one base apart.

In Seattle, one collaborating source enrolled patients while the infection was active and tracked those patients longitudinally over the course of disease. Whole blood was collected in K2EDTA tubes by collaborating institutions according to the institutions' own protocols. Collaborator samples were shipped for TCRbeta analysis as frozen whole blood, isolated PBMCs, or DNA extracted from either sample type. TCRbeta CDR3 regions were amplified from genomic DNA using the immunoSEQ Assay, a bias-controlled multiplex PCR. From the authors' description of their analysis: Within the assay, amplification of reference gene primers was used to estimate how many nucleated cells each sample contained. To quantify the absolute abundance of each unique TCRbeta CDR3 rearrangement, sequence reads were collapsed and filtered. For each sample, productive Simpson clonality was calculated as the square root of Simpson's diversity index across productive rearrangements. What TCRdb holds here is the immuneACCESS table cut down to in-frame rearrangements. Part of the clones is not present; checked against another copy, under half of the missing clones reflect an unresolved V gene, and the others are unexplained. The D gene and trimming were derived from the DNA, and the V and J assignments and clone size from that table. In all, the sample holds about 29,000 clones, and approximately 85% of those were seen once. The ten largest account for more than 25% of the sample.

This chain is built from TRBV30 and TRBJ1-1, and TRBD1 aligns with 7 junction nucleotides. This clonotype originated in a woman of 80 years or more with COVID-19, enrolled during active disease. The sequencing sample was made of peripheral blood. CDR3 region: CAWSSQGETEAFF. The DNA is as follows: TGTGCCTGGAGTTCTCAGGGGGAGACTGAAGCTTTCTTT.